Listed here are 10 T cell receptor beta chains from one sample, sequenced in a study of memory CD4+ T cells and cytomegalovirus serostatus. Profiled with immunoSEQ multiplex PCR; TCRdb holds only in-frame clones, not every one. The repertoire consists of over 60,000 clones, with roughly four fifths occurring once and the leading ten covering 0.7% to 0.9%. Single viable CD3+CD4+CD8-CD45RO+ cells were sorted as the memory CD4+ T cells. The source material was memory CD4+ T cells from blood. The receptors shown here come from an adult in good health and CMV-seronegative.

As DNA, the CDR3 is TGTGCCTGGAGTCTCGCACATGAGCAGTTCTTC. Translated: CAWSLAHEQFF. This sequence joins TRBV30 and TRBJ2-1; D is unresolved. V was trimmed by 2 bases and J by 8 bases, leaving 7 bases between them. The CDR3 totals 11 residues. The germline gives CDR1 GTSNPN, CDR2 SVGIG (reference sequence). The full variable domain, rest sourced from reference TRBV30 and TRBJ2-1, is SQTIHQWPATLVQPVGSPLSLECTVEGTSNPNLYWYRQAAGRGLQLLFYSVGIGQISSEVPQNLSASRPQDRQFILSSKKLLLSDSGFYLCAWSLAHEQFFGPGTRLTVL.

This chain links TRBV28 with TRBJ1-5; D may be TRBD1 (5 bases). CDR3 size: 12 residues. Trimming left V 10 bases short and J 1 base short, with 8 bases between. Germline V gives CDR1 MDHEN, CDR2 SYDVKM. CDR3 in DNA: TGTGCCACCCGGGACAGCAATCAGCCCCAGCATTTT. Its protein is CATRDSNQPQHF.

The chain joins TRBV7-2 to TRBJ2-1, with 7 positions matching TRBD2. Germline CDR1 reads SGHTA; CDR2 reads FQGNSA. CDR3 length: 15 residues. Losses at the gene ends were 5 bases for V and 4 bases for J; bases not matched to a gene: 8. The CDR3: CASSQGDYAYNEQFF. The DNA for the CDR3 is TGTGCCAGCAGCCAAGGGGACTACGCTTACAATGAGCAGTTCTTC.

This sequence joins TRBV7-8 and TRBJ2-7; no definite D call. Germline V gives CDR1 SGHVS, CDR2 FQNEAQ. Trimming removed 1 base from V and 0 bases from J, with 10 bases in between. CDR3 size: 15 residues. The CDR3 coding sequence is TGTGCCAGCAGCTTAGAACCCTCTGACTCCTACGAGCAGTACTTC. Translating it yields CASSLEPSDSYEQYF.

The gene calls are TRBV11-2 and TRBJ1-1; maybe TRBD1 (5 bases). This CDR3 has 13 residues. Trimming cost V 3 bases and J 5 bases, with 10 bases left between them. Germline CDR1 SGHAT, CDR2 FQNNGV. CDR3 nucleotides: TGTGCCAGCAGCTTTGAGGGGCGAACTGAAGCTTTCTTT. It specifies CASSFEGRTEAFF. Looking up the rest from reference TRBV11-2 and TRBJ1-1 gives the full variable domain: EAGVAQSPRYKIIEKRQSVAFWCNPISGHATLYWYQQILGQGPKLLIQFQNNGVVDDSQLPKDRFSAERLKGVDSTLKIQPAKLEDSAVYLCASSFEGRTEAFFGQGTRLTVV.

V and J are TRBV5-6 and TRBJ1-5; D is uncertain. The V gene's germline CDR1 is SGHDT and CDR2 YYEEEE. The CDR3 length is 15 residues. Between the trimmed V and J ends, which lost 3 bases and 2 bases, there was a span of 12 bases. This CDR3 is CASSSFPSGNQPQHF. CDR3 in DNA: TGTGCCAGCAGCTCCTTTCCGTCGGGCAATCAGCCCCAGCATTTT.

This clone has just a few counts. This chain connects TRBV19 to TRBJ1-1, with D tentatively TRBD1 (5 bases). V lost 1 base and J 8 bases, leaving 11 bases between the germline ends. Germline CDR1 is LNHDA and CDR2 is SQIVND (reference sequence). The CDR3 sequence is 13 residues long. In nucleotides, the CDR3 is TGTGCCAGTAGTATAGCCCAGTCAGGGGAAGCTTTCTTT. Translation: CASSIAQSGEAFF.

The chain uses TRBV19 and TRBJ1-4, with D hard to call. V gave up 1 base and J gave up 8 bases, with 17 bases separating them. Per germline, CDR1 LNHDA and CDR2 SQIVND (reference sequence). The CDR3 has 16 residues. The chain's CDR3 is CASSIAGVGKGEKLFF. The CDR3 DNA is TGTGCCAGTAGTATAGCTGGGGTCGGGAAAGGCGAAAAACTGTTTTTT.

This clone occurred a few times. CDR3 amino acids: CASSYSQTVNNQPQHF. Written as DNA, the CDR3 is TGTGCCAGCAGTTACTCGCAGACAGTAAACAATCAGCCCCAGCATTTT. The chain is built from TRBV6-6 and TRBJ1-5; D is possibly TRBD1 (5 bases). CDR3 length: 16 residues. The V end lost 0 bases, the J end lost 3 bases, and 12 bases lay between the germline ends. CDR1 and CDR2 from the germline V gene are MNHNY and SVGAGI (reference sequence).

V and J are TRBV7-9 and TRBJ2-3; D possibly corresponds to TRBD1 (6 bases). The germline V gene encodes CDR1 SEHNR and CDR2 FQNEAQ (reference sequence). The V end lost 0 bases, the J end lost 1 base, and 8 bases lay between the germline ends. This CDR3 has 15 residues. This CDR3 is CASSLAAGGTDTQYF. The CDR3 DNA reads TGTGCCAGCAGCTTAGCGGCAGGGGGCACAGATACGCAGTATTTT.